This record covers a single TCR beta chain. Its antigen is not identified. With 3 bases clipped from V and 3 bases from J, the junction kept 16 bases outside the gene matches. Germline values: CDR1 LGHNA, CDR2 YNFKEQ. The CDR3 spans 19 residues. Thymus tissue for the work was resected from patients undergoing corrective heart surgery. Healthy Finnish infants undergoing corrective surgery for congenital heart defects were the donors. The data originate from a study of human thymus T cells. Study-wide results and caveats: Thymic as well as blood repertoires seemed to favor certain V and J genes unevenly.

TCRdb's copy holds only in-frame clones and misses some; the assay was immunoSEQ multiplex PCR. The table shows roughly 120,000 clones, with around 94% occurring only once. The clonotype originates from a boy under two years old with a congenital heart defect but otherwise immunologically healthy. The sample comprised thymus tissue. V is TRBV4-2 and J is TRBJ2-2; 7 nucleotides line up with TRBD1. The CDR3 loop reads CASSHAPLLTGSHTGELFF. CDR3 bases: TGTGCCAGCAGCCATGCCCCCTTATTGACAGGGAGTCACACCGGGGAGCTGTTTTTT.